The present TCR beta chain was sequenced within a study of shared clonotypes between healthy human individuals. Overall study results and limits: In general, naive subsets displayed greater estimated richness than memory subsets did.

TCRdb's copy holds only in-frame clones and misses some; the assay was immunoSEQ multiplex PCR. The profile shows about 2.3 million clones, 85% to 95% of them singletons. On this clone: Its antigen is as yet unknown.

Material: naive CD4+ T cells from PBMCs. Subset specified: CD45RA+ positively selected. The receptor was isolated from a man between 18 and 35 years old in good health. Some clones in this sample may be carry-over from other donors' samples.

The CDR3 here is CASSPVPVNTEAFF. CDR3 DNA sequence: TGTGCCAGCAGCCCGGTGCCTGTGAACACTGAAGCTTTCTTT. The chain employs TRBV5-5 and TRBJ1-1; D not resolved. Germline CDR1 reads SGHKS; CDR2 reads YYEKEE (reference sequence). The CDR3 consists of 14 residues. V was trimmed by 4 bases and J by 0 bases, leaving 10 bases between them.